This T cell receptor (beta chain) was profiled in a study of human T cells and chemical hapten exposure. Study-level information: Patch tests applied 0.01% DPC to the upper back, read at 6 days. Patients, largely female, had alopecia areata, totalis or universalis. The study, taken as a whole, reports: With DPC sensitization, TCRs exceeding 1 in 1000 frequency showed no change.

TCRdb reprocessed the RACE reads with MiXCR, giving one entry per CDR3 protein. The sample has some 39,000 distinct CDR3 sequences; 8% to 9.5% are singletons. The time point denotes: patch test 3, about 24 weeks after DPC sensitization. Treatment reported: therapeutic diphenylcyclopropenone sensitization with weekly scalp DPC. Total RNA extraction was carried out from unfractionated whole blood. Patients had alopecia, were aged 18 to 70, and were not pregnant. Germline loops: CDR1 SQVTM, CDR2 ANQGSEA. The CDR3 contains 10 residues. V was pared by 7 bases and J by 5 bases, with 9 bases between. This clonotype was found many times. The antigen is unknown.

The input for sequencing was whole blood, taken in connection with sensitization to the hapten diphenylcyclopropenone (DPC). This chain uses TRBV29-1 with TRBJ2-7, with D perhaps matching TRBD1 (5 bases). This receptor was taken from a man between 45 and 60 years old with alopecia areata. Some clones in this sample may be carry-over from other donors' samples. The CDR3 spells CSALQDEQYF. CDR3 nucleotides: TGCAGCGCCTTACAGGACGAGCAGTACTTC.